This T cell receptor beta chain was recovered during a study of tumor-infiltrating lymphocytes in primary liver carcinoma. Study-wide context: Tumors, staged T1-T3 N0M0, spanned about 4 to 10 cm.

Broader study findings: Tumor-adjacent and tumor-blood pairs displayed less overlap than did pairs of tumor regions. The samples were not sorted (they were bulk), so CD4+ and CD8+ repertoires were not compared.

Unsorted whole blood supplied the blood RNA, and germline DNA was isolated too. What was collected before surgery was around 4 milliliters of peripheral blood. This clonotype was seen repeatedly, ten times or more. The target antigen is unknown. The authors made TCR beta cDNA from approximately 500 ng total RNA with a constant-region primer. Three rounds of nested multiplex PCR with slightly modified ARM-PCR produced TCR beta libraries. TCRdb re-called the multiplex PCR reads through MiXCR, storing one row per CDR3 protein. The table has about 320,000 distinct CDR3 sequences, almost 60% seen once. The material sequenced was peripheral blood. The receptor was derived from a woman aged 25 to 45 with primary liver carcinoma and hepatitis B virus infection.

The CDR3 nucleotides read TGTGCCAGCAGCCAAGATTCGACTAGCGGGAGAGCACAGTTCTTC. Translated, it gives CASSQDSTSGRAQFF. The gene calls are TRBV4-2 and TRBJ2-1, with 12 bases lining up with TRBD2. The CDR3 is 15 residues long. V dropped 0 bases and J dropped 13; count of bases not matched to a gene: 7. Germline CDR1 and CDR2: LGHNA and YNFKEQ.